This T cell receptor (beta chain) appears in the sequencing data of a study of cytomegalovirus exposure and HLA in healthy donors. The study ran its PCR with 60 Vbeta and 13 Jbeta primers. The data were produced by immunoSEQ multiplex PCR, yet TCRdb's version contains in-frame clones alone and is incomplete. This table has more than 20,000 clones, about 77% appearing once. The CDR3 is made up of 19 amino acids. Germline loops: CDR1 SGHTA, CDR2 FQGNSA. With 1 base removed from V and 0 bases from J, the gap between germline ends came to 19 bases. The receptor's source is a man in his sixties in good health and CMV-seronegative. Sequenced material: PBMCs. J is TRBJ2-1 and V is TRBV7-2; the D gene is possibly TRBD2 (7 bases). The CDR3 DNA reads TGTGCCAGCAGCTTAGGGCCTCAGCGCGGGGGCAGCTCCTACAATGAGCAGTTCTTC. This codes for CASSLGPQRGGSSYNEQFF.